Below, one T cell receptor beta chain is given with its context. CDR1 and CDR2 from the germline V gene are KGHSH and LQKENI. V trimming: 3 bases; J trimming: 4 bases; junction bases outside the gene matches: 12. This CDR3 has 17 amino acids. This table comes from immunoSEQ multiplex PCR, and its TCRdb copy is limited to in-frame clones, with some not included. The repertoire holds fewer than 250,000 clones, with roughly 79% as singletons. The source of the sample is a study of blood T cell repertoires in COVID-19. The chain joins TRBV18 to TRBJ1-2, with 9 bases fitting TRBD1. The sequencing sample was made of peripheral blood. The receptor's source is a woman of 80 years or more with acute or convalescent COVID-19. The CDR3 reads CASSPTPGQGVSYGYTF. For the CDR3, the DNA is TGTGCCAGCTCACCTACACCGGGACAGGGCGTCAGCTATGGCTACACCTTC.